A single sample is the source of the 8 T cell receptor beta chains below, sequenced in a study of Ad26.COV2.S vaccination and SARS-CoV-2 variants. Here immunoSEQ multiplex PCR was the method, and the copy in TCRdb shows in-frame clones only, minus some. The sample holds roughly 350,000 clones, approximately 90% seen once. Treatment in this sample: about 20 received Ad26.COV2.S at low or high dose, single or two shots; several received placebo; per-sample allocation not given. Sample collection was performed on day 63 after the first vaccine or placebo injection. The material was peripheral blood, obtained in a trial of Ad26.COV2.S vaccine versus placebo. Every receptor here comes from a person between 18 and 65 years old who received the Ad26.COV2.S COVID-19 vaccine or a placebo.

The genes are TRBV5-1 and TRBJ2-7; D possibly matches TRBD1 or TRBD2 (6 bases each). The CDR3 has 13 residues. The V end was cut by 6 bases, the J end by 3 bases, with 13 bases between. Germline V gene lookup returns CDR1 SGHRS and CDR2 YFSETQ. The CDR3 sequence: CASKGGDGYEQYF. CDR3 in DNA: TGCGCCAGCAAGGGGGGAGATGGCTACGAGCAGTACTTC. The full variable domain, rest sourced from reference TRBV5-1 and TRBJ2-7, is KAGVTQTPRYLIKTRGQQVTLSCSPISGHRSVSWYQQTPGQGLQFLFEYFSETQRNKGNFPGRFSGRQFSNSRSEMNVSTLELGDSALYLCASKGGDGYEQYFGPGTRLTVT.

The genes are TRBV5-1 and TRBJ1-2; unclear D gene. The ends were cut back, 2 bases at V and 3 bases at J, with 2 bases in the middle. The CDR3 loop spans 11 amino acids. CDR1 and CDR2 from the germline V gene are SGHRS and YFSETQ. The CDR3 loop is CASSFDYGYTF. DNA for the CDR3: TGCGCCAGCAGCTTTGACTATGGCTACACCTTC.

J is TRBJ1-5 and V is TRBV6-5, with 9 nucleotides matching TRBD1. After removal of 7 bases from V and 6 bases from J, the junction contained 4 bases not matched to a gene. The CDR3 is made up of 13 amino acids. Germline-derived CDR1 and CDR2 are MNHEY and SVGAGI. The CDR3 DNA is TGTGCCAGCAAGGGGACAGGGCTTCAGCCCCAGCATTTT. Amino acid sequence: CASKGTGLQPQHF.

The chain links TRBV4-3 to TRBJ2-2; 11 nucleotides line up with TRBD1. CDR1 LGHNA and CDR2 YSLEER come from the germline V gene. After removal of 0 bases from V and 6 bases from J, the junction contained 9 bases not matched to a gene. The CDR3 has 18 residues. The CDR3 DNA is TGCGCCAGCAGCCAAGAGGTCGTGGACAGGGGGCAAGCCGGGGAGCTGTTTTTT. It is translated as CASSQEVVDRGQAGELFF.

The chain has TRBV5-4 and TRBJ2-3; the D is unclear. Trimming shortened V by 4 bases and J by 2 bases, and 11 bases separated the two germline ends. CDR3 size: 14 residues. From germline, CDR1 is SGHNT and CDR2 YYREEE (reference sequence). The CDR3 sequence is CASSLDPTTDTQYF. The CDR3 nucleotides are TGTGCCAGCAGCCTCGACCCCACCACAGATACGCAGTATTTT.

The chain combines TRBV30 with TRBJ1-2, with D possibly TRBD1 on 6 matching bases. Trimming removed 2 bases from V and 8 bases from J, with 15 bases in between. The germline CDR1 and CDR2 sequences are GTSNPN and SVGIG (reference sequence). The CDR3 is made up of 13 amino acids. The CDR3 DNA follows: TGTGCCTGGAGTAGAGGGGGAAAGGACGGCTACACCTTC. Residues: CAWSRGGKDGYTF. Looking up the rest from reference TRBV30 and TRBJ1-2 gives the full variable domain: SQTIHQWPATLVQPVGSPLSLECTVEGTSNPNLYWYRQAAGRGLQLLFYSVGIGQISSEVPQNLSASRPQDRQFILSSKKLLLSDSGFYLCAWSRGGKDGYTFGSGTRLTVV.

The chain uses TRBV4-3 and TRBJ2-1, with 8 bases lining up with TRBD1. The CDR3 spans 20 residues. J gave up 4 bases and V 1 base, and 18 bases lay outside the gene matches. The germline CDR1 and CDR2 sequences are LGHNA and YSLEER. This CDR3 reads CASSQGGRDRFLEKYNEQFF. CDR3 nucleotides: TGCGCCAGCAGCCAAGGGGGGCGGGACAGGTTTCTGGAGAAATACAATGAGCAGTTCTTC.

This chain uses TRBV5-6 with TRBJ2-1; D ambiguous. The CDR3 runs to 13 residues. V lost 2 bases and J 4 bases, leaving 7 bases between the germline ends. From germline, CDR1 is SGHDT and CDR2 YYEEEE. In DNA, the CDR3 is TGTGCCAGCAGCTTTTTTCAGTACAATGAGCAGTTCTTC. Protein: CASSFFQYNEQFF.